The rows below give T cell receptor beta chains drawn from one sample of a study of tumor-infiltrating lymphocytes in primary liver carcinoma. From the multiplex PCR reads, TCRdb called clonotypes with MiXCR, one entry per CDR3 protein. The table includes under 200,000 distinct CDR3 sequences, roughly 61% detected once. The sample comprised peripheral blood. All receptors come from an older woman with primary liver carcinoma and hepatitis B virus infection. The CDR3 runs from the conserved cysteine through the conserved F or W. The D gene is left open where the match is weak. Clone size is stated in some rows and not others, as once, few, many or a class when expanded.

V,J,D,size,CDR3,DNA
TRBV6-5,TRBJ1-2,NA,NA,CASSYQGGKYGCTF,TGTGCCAGCAGTTACCAGGGTGGGAAGTATGGCTGCACCTTC
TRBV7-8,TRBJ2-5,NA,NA,CASSLEPKQYF,TGTGCCAGCAGCCTAGAGCCAAAGCAGTACTTC
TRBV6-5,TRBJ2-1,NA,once,CASSTGGLYNEQSF,TGTGCCAGCAGTACTGGTGGGCTATACAATGAGCAGTCCTTC
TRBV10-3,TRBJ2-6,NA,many,CAISEFRESGANVLTF,TGTGCCATCAGTGAGTTCCGCGAGTCTGGGGCCAACGTCCTGACTTTC
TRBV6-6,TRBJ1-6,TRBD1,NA,CASSLGTGRNSPLHF,TGTGCCAGCAGCCTGGGGACAGGGAGGAATTCACCCCTCCACTTT
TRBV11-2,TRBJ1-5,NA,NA,CVSSLHRQLANQPQHF,TGTGTCAGCAGCTTACATAGGCAGTTAGCAAATCAGCCCCAGCATTTT
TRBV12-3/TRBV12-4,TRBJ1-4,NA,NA,CASSNAAGVASNEKLFF,TGTGCCAGCAGCAACGCGGCAGGCGTTGCTTCTAATGAAAAACTGTTTTTT
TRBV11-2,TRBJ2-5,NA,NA,CASSPFGSQEAQYF,TGTGCCAGCAGCCCGTTTGGGTCCCAAGAGGCCCAGTACTTC
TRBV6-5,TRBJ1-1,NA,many,CASSPPHRNTEAFF,TGTGCCAGCAGTCCGCCTCATAGGAACACTGAAGCTTTCTTT
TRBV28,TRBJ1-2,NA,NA,CASSFLMVRRGYTF,TGTGCCAGCAGTTTTCTCATGGTTAGGCGCGGCTACACCTTC
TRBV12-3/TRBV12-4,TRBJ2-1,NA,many,CASRPRDTTYNEQFF,TGTGCCAGCAGACCCCGGGACACCACCTACAATGAGCAGTTCTTC
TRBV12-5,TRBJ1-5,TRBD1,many,CASGPVWTGRHQPQHF,TGTGCTAGTGGTCCCGTATGGACAGGGAGGCATCAGCCCCAGCATTTT
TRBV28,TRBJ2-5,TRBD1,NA,CPSSLADRGRETQYF,TGTCCCAGCAGTTTAGCGGACAGGGGTCGAGAGACCCAGTACTTC
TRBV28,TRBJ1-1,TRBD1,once,CASGFPYRGWHTEAFF,TGTGCCAGCGGTTTCCCCTACAGGGGATGGCACACTGAAGCTTTCTTT
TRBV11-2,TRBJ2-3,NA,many,CASSITPGLKSTDTQYF,TGTGCCAGCAGCATAACTCCGGGACTCAAGAGCACAGATACGCAGTATTTT
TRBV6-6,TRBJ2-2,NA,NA,CASSYGCSNTGEPFF,TGTGCCAGCAGTTACGGGTGCAGCAACACCGGGGAGCCGTTTTTT
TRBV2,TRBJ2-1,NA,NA,CASSPSQVNNEQFF,TGTGCCAGCAGTCCGAGTCAGGTTAACAATGAGCAGTTCTTC
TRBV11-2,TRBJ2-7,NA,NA,CVNSRRVNPYEQYF,TGTGTCAACAGCCGAAGGGTAAACCCCTACGAGCAGTACTTC
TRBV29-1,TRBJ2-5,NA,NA,CSVSHKHETQYF,TGCAGCGTTAGTCACAAGCATGAGACCCAGTACTTC
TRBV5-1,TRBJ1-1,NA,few,CASSQSLRVNTEAFF,TGCGCCAGCAGCCAATCCCTACGGGTGAACACTGAAGCTTTCTTT
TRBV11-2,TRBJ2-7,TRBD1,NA,CASSLGTGGYAQYF,TGTGCGAGCAGCTTAGGGACAGGGGGCTACGCGCAGTACTTC
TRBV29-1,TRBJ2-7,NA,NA,CSVVRLVGPYEQYF,TGCAGCGTTGTTAGGCTAGTGGGGCCCTACGAACAGTACTTC
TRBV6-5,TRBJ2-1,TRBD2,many,CASSYSGSGRRNEQFF,TGTGCCAGCAGTTACTCGGGTAGCGGGAGGCGGAATGAGCAGTTCTTC
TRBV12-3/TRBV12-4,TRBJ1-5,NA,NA,CASSLIGNQPQHF,TGTGCCAGCAGTCTAATAGGAAATCAGCCCCAGCATTTT
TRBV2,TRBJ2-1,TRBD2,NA,CAISSGRGSYNEQFF,TGTGCCATCTCTAGCGGGAGGGGGTCCTACAATGAGCAGTTCTTC
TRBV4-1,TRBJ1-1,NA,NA,CVRSKRGGVPEAFF,TGCGTCAGGAGCAAACGCGGTGGGGTGCCTGAAGCTTTCTTT
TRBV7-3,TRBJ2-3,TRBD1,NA,CASSSTNRHTGGADDTQYF,TGTGCCAGCAGCTCCACAAATCGGCACACAGGGGGCGCAGACGATACGCAGTATTTT
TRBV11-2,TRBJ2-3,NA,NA,CASSMSWLAGASTDTQYF,TGTGCCAGCAGCATGTCCTGGCTAGCAGGGGCTAGCACAGATACGCAGTATTTT